The next 20 T cell receptor beta chains were all read from a single sample in a study of blood T cells in healthy people across ages. A second roughly 6 to 12 cycle PCR used barcoded and J-beta primers. MiXCR, run by TCRdb on the 5' RACE reads, gives a single entry per CDR3 protein. In the table there are some 1.7 million distinct CDR3 sequences, about 28% of which are singletons. The sample was blood. These receptors all stem from a woman in her thirties in good health.

A few counts support this clonotype. The chain has TRBV20-1 and TRBJ1-1; D remains ambiguous. This CDR3 has 11 residues. Germline V gene sequence: CDR1 DFQATT, CDR2 SNEGSKA (reference sequence). V was clipped by 4 bases and J by 6 bases, with 9 bases between them. Written as DNA, the CDR3 is TGCAGTGCTACGAGGGAGGCTGAAGCTTTCTTT. This codes for CSATREAEAFF.

This chain links TRBV3-1 with TRBJ1-1; a possible D gene is TRBD1 (5 bases). CDR1 LGHDT and CDR2 YNNKEL come from the germline V gene (reference sequence). The CDR3 runs 12 residues. The V gene lost 1 base and the J gene lost 8 bases, with 8 bases spanning the gap. The DNA for the CDR3 is TGTGCCAGCAGCCAAGGGACACCAGAAGCTTTCTTT. Amino acid sequence: CASSQGTPEAFF.

This clonotype was detected ten times or more. This chain uses TRBV29-1 with TRBJ2-1; D gene uncertain. The CDR3 is made up of 13 amino acids. Germline V gene data show CDR1 as SQVTM and CDR2 as ANQGSEA. CDR3 sequence reads: CSATTALYNEQFF. For the CDR3, the DNA is TGCAGTGCAACGACTGCCCTATACAATGAGCAGTTCTTC.

This chain links TRBV28 with TRBJ2-3; TRBD2 agrees at 8 bases. The CDR3 has 15 amino acids. Unmatched junction bases numbered 7, after V lost 4 bases and J lost 4 bases. Germline-derived CDR1 and CDR2 are MDHEN and SYDVKM. CDR3 in amino acids: CASSSTGTRSDTQYF. CDR3 bases: TGTGCCAGCAGTTCTACCGGGACTAGATCAGATACGCAGTATTTT.

In regard to this clonotype: Given the absence of the conserved phenylalanine or tryptophan at the CDR3 end, a read error is likely. The DNA is left out, because the CDR3 cannot be placed on it with certainty; the CDR3 is given as TCRdb lists it. The chain employs TRBV12-3 or TRBV12-4 and TRBJ2-3; whether TRBD2, the table's D call, matches the DNA was not checked. The CDR3 numbers 15 amino acids, ends counted. The CDR3 is CASRLAGGRTDTQYS.

The chain combines TRBV5-1 with TRBJ1-1, with 7 positions matching TRBD1. The CDR3 contains 16 residues. Losses at the gene ends were 3 bases for V and 1 base for J; bases not matched to a gene: 9. CDR1 is SGHRS, CDR2 YFSETQ, per germline. CDR3 in amino acids: CASSYNAGTANTEAFF. DNA for the CDR3: TGCGCCAGCAGCTATAATGCCGGGACAGCGAACACTGAAGCTTTCTTT.

The chain couples TRBV11-2 to TRBJ2-7, with D possibly being TRBD1 (5 bases). The CDR3 length is 19 residues. Trimming took off 4 bases at V and 0 bases at J, with 25 bases between the two ends. Germline V gives CDR1 SGHAT, CDR2 FQNNGV. CDR3 region: CASSSMALSRDSSSYEQYF. The DNA for the CDR3 is TGTGCCAGCAGCTCTATGGCGTTGAGCCGCGACAGTAGCTCCTACGAGCAGTACTTC.

Points on this clonotype: A much more abundant neighbour one base away suggests this may be a read error. Written as DNA, the CDR3 is TGCAGTGCTAGACAGCGCAGACTAGCCGGCAATGGGCAGTTCTTC. This codes for CSARQRRLAGNGQFF. This chain connects TRBV20-1 to TRBJ2-1, with 7 bases aligning to TRBD2. Germline CDR1 reads DFQATT; CDR2 reads SNEGSKA (reference sequence). This CDR3 is 15 amino acids long.

CDR3 protein: CASNRGRTDTQYF. The CDR3 bases are TGTGCCAGCAATCGGGGGAGGACAGATACGCAGTATTTT. The chain links TRBV6-2 or TRBV6-3 to TRBJ2-3, with a possible D match to TRBD2 (6 bases). CDR3 length: 13 amino acids. V lost 7 bases and J lost 3, with 11 bases in between. Germline-derived CDR1 and CDR2 are MNHEY and SVGEGT.

As concerns this clonotype: Compared with germline, one end of the junction differs, possibly owing to a read error. V is TRBV10-3 and J is TRBJ1-2; D remains ambiguous. The CDR3 has 15 residues. Per germline, CDR1 ENHRY and CDR2 SYGVKD. CDR3 in amino acids: CAISESTRTAYDYTF. CDR3 sequence (DNA): TGTGCCATCAGTGAGTCGACTCGGACGGCCTATGACTACACCTTC.

This chain connects TRBV11-2 to TRBJ1-1; unclear D gene. Germline V gives CDR1 SGHAT, CDR2 FQNNGV. This CDR3 comprises 13 residues. V gave up 3 bases and J gave up 6 bases, with 11 bases separating them. The CDR3 reads CASSFTLPAEAFF. The CDR3 coding sequence is TGTGCCAGCAGCTTCACGCTCCCGGCTGAAGCTTTCTTT.

Note on this clonotype: This could be a read error, since a much larger clone is one nucleotide away. J is TRBJ2-1 and V is TRBV29-1; D ambiguous. The CDR3 extends over 11 amino acids. Trimming took 5 bases from V and 10 from J, leaving 12 bases between them. Germline-derived CDR1 and CDR2 are SQVTM and ANQGSEA. The CDR3 protein is CSVKDLYEQFF. The CDR3 bases are TGCAGCGTTAAGGACCTCTACGAGCAGTTCTTC.

J is TRBJ2-7 and V is TRBV29-1; tentatively, D is TRBD1 or TRBD2 (5 bases each). CDR1 SQVTM and CDR2 ANQGSEA come from the germline V gene. The V gene lost 1 base and the J gene lost 9 bases, with 31 bases spanning the gap. The CDR3 runs 18 residues. CDR3 region: CSVEGRPNERGTLSRQYF. The CDR3 DNA follows: TGCAGCGTTGAAGGGCGTCCGAACGAGAGAGGGACCCTTTCACGGCAGTACTTC.

This clonotype showed up many times. The chain employs TRBV5-1 and TRBJ2-1; 11 bases line up with TRBD2. CDR3 length equals 15 residues. Losses at the gene ends were 4 bases for V and 3 bases for J; bases not matched to a gene: 3. Germline V gives CDR1 SGHRS, CDR2 YFSETQ. CDR3 sequence (DNA): TGCGCCAGCAGCCAGGGACTAGCGGACTACAATGAGCAGTTCTTC. Encoded protein: CASSQGLADYNEQFF.

This clonotype was recorded at least ten times. The chain employs TRBV7-9 and TRBJ2-4; D gene uncertain. Per germline, CDR1 SEHNR and CDR2 FQNEAQ (reference sequence). The V and J ends lost 5 bases and 0 bases respectively, with 11 bases between them. This CDR3 region has 15 residues. CDR3 in DNA: TGTGCCAGCAGCCCCTTCCGACAAGCCAAAAACATTCAGTACTTC. Its protein product is CASSPFRQAKNIQYF.

For this clonotype: A much larger clone differs by one base, so this may be a read error. V and J are TRBV20-1 and TRBJ2-1; maybe TRBD1 (5 bases). The CDR3 is 13 amino acids. Germline assignment: CDR1 DFQATT and CDR2 SNEGSKA (reference sequence). V lost 3 bases and J 10 bases, leaving 16 bases between the germline ends. CDR3 in amino acids: CSARGFRVYEQFF. DNA of the CDR3: TGCAGTGCTAGGGGCTTCAGGGTCTACGAGCAGTTCTTC.

The sample holds a few counts of this clonotype. V usage is TRBV5-1 and J usage is TRBJ1-1; no definite D call. The V end was cut by 0 bases, the J end by 0 bases, with 12 bases between. CDR1 and CDR2 from the germline V gene are SGHRS and YFSETQ. The CDR3 is 16 amino acids. This CDR3 reads CASSLESMVMNTEAFF. CDR3 DNA: TGCGCCAGCAGCTTGGAGTCAATGGTGATGAACACTGAAGCTTTCTTT.

On this clonotype: This may be a read error, as it is one base from a much larger clone. The chain combines TRBV10-3 with TRBJ2-6; TRBD1 or TRBD2 may be the D gene (5 bases each). Germline V gene lookup returns CDR1 ENHRY and CDR2 SYGVKD. CDR3 length equals 15 residues. The CDR3 nucleotides read TGTGCCATCAGTGAGTCAGGGTCCGGGGCCAACGTCCGGACTTTC. It yields the protein CAISESGSGANVRTF.

This clonotype was counted between two and nine times. The rearrangement uses TRBV20-1 and TRBJ2-1, with 14 positions matching TRBD2. V dropped 3 bases and J dropped 12; count of bases not matched to a gene: 10. Germline V gene data show CDR1 as DFQATT and CDR2 as SNEGSKA (reference sequence). The CDR3 runs 15 residues. CDR3 region: CSARGLAGATVGQFF. The CDR3 DNA follows: TGCAGTGCTAGGGGACTAGCGGGGGCTACGGTTGGGCAGTTCTTC.

This clonotype came up a few times. The CDR3 DNA reads as TGTGCCAGCAGCTTCCCCACCAACCAAGAGACCCAGTACTTC. This gives the protein CASSFPTNQETQYF. V and J are TRBV5-4 and TRBJ2-5; D is uncertain. Germline V gives CDR1 SGHNT, CDR2 YYREEE (reference sequence). The V gene lost 2 bases and the J gene lost 0 bases, with 8 bases spanning the gap. The CDR3 is made up of 14 amino acids. The full variable domain, with the rest looked up from reference TRBV5-4 and TRBJ2-5, is ETGVTQSPTHLIKTRGQQVTLRCSSQSGHNTVSWYQQALGQGPQFIFQYYREEENGRGNFPPRFSGLQFPNYSSELNVNALELDDSALYLCASSFPTNQETQYFGPGTRLLVL.